Detailed here is one T cell receptor (beta chain). Its antigen is not known. V lost 8 bases and J lost 4, with 9 bases in between. CDR3 length: 12 amino acids. From germline, CDR1 is MDHEN and CDR2 SYDVKM. These data originate in a study of cytomegalovirus exposure and HLA in healthy donors. The primer mix had 60 Vbeta and 13 Jbeta primers. The data were produced by immunoSEQ multiplex PCR, yet TCRdb's version contains in-frame clones alone and is incomplete. The table has 130,000 or so clones, roughly 70% seen once. Overall study results and limits: There were under 200 TCR beta chains listed as cytomegalovirus-associated. Confirmation was obtained in vitro that three CMV-associated chains are specific for CMV antigens. Within the data, a cluster of highly shared sequence variants was likely a sequencing artifact. In a later analysis, TCR beta V- and J-gene trimming showed a link to a missense DCLRE1C variant.

The sequencing input was PBMCs. This chain joins TRBV28 and TRBJ1-3; unclear D gene. The source is a middle-aged man in good health and CMV-seropositive. The CDR3 DNA sequence: TGTGCCAGCTGTGAAAGCGGAAACACCATATATTTT. This gives the protein CASCESGNTIYF.